This TCR beta chain was obtained from a study of T-cell memory formation after mild COVID-19. Study-wide context: Clusters were largely donor specific.

MiXCR, run by TCRdb on the 5' RACE reads, gives a single entry per CDR3 protein. The table lists hundreds of thousands of distinct CDR3 sequences, about a sixth of them singletons. The CDR3 spans 15 residues. Germline loops: CDR1 SGHTA, CDR2 FQGTGA. Trimming shortened V by 5 bases and J by 1 base, and 14 bases separated the two germline ends. This clonotype was seen only a few times. The chain is built from TRBV7-3 and TRBJ1-1; D possibly corresponds to TRBD1 (6 bases). The source of this sequence is a man aged 18 to 30 who had mild COVID-19 (a few samples of this study predate the infection). Cell type and time point are not known. Sequenced input: PBMCs or a T cell subset sorted from them (not recorded which). This CDR3 is CASSPEGGRNTEAFF. The CDR3, as DNA: TGTGCCAGCAGCCCGGAAGGGGGAAGGAACACTGAAGCTTTCTTT.